This T cell receptor (beta chain) is drawn from a study of T cell responses to AZD1222 COVID-19 vaccine. The CDR3 totals 12 residues. V lost 6 bases to trimming and J lost 13 bases, with 15 bases between them. From germline, CDR1 is SNHLY and CDR2 FYNNEI. Profiled with immunoSEQ multiplex PCR; TCRdb holds only in-frame clones, not every one. This table has approximately 260,000 clones, 93% appearing once. Sequenced here: peripheral blood, sampled on day 0 of AZD1222 vaccination. The rearrangement joins TRBV2 to TRBJ1-4, with D possibly being TRBD1 (6 bases). The clonotype comes from an adult in good health. The CDR3 nucleotides are TGTGCCAGCAGGGCTTCTTTGGACAGACTGTTTTTT. Translated, it gives CASRASLDRLFF. Full variable domain (outside the CDR3, taken from reference TRBV2 and TRBJ1-4): EPEVTQTPSHQVTQMGQEVILRCVPISNHLYFYWYRQILGQKVEFLVSFYNNEISEKSEIFDDQFSVERPDGSNFTLKIRSTKLEDSAMYFCASRASLDRLFFGSGTQLSVL.